This T cell receptor (beta chain) was recorded in a study of human T cells and chemical hapten exposure. Study at large: TCR yield per sample varied, mainly due to pooled library volumes.

TCRdb recomputed calls from the RACE reads with MiXCR, one row per CDR3 protein. Of under 200,000 distinct CDR3 sequences detected, approximately 30% appear once; the ten largest clones hold 2.1%. In germline, CDR1 is SEHNR, CDR2 FQNEAQ (reference sequence). The CDR3 consists of 17 residues. J gave up 2 bases and V 2 bases, and 7 bases lay outside the gene matches. The time point: patch test 3, about 24 weeks after DPC sensitization. Treatment here: therapeutic diphenylcyclopropenone sensitization with weekly scalp DPC. The source of this sequence is a woman aged 18-29 years with alopecia areata. Some clones in this sample may be carry-over from other donors' samples. The chain has TRBV7-9 and TRBJ2-4; 9 nucleotides match TRBD2. The source material was whole blood, sampled in connection with sensitization to the hapten diphenylcyclopropenone (DPC). For the CDR3, the DNA is TGTGCCAGCAGCTTATTGGGCCTAGCGGGGACCAAAAACATTCAGTACTTC. It yields the protein CASSLLGLAGTKNIQYF.